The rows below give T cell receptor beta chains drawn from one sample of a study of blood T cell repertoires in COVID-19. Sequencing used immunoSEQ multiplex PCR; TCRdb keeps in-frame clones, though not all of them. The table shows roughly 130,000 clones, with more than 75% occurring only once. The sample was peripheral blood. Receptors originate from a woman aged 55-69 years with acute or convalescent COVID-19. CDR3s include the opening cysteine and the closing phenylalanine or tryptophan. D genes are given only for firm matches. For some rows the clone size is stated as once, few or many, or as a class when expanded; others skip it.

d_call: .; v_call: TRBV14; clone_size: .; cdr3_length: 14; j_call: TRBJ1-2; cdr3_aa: CASSQDLGHYGYTF; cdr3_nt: TGTGCCAGCAGCCAAGATTTGGGCCACTATGGCTACACCTTC
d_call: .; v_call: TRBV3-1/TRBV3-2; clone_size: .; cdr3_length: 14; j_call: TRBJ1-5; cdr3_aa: CASSQASTGQPQHF; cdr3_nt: TGTGCCAGCAGCCAGGCAAGCACAGGGCAGCCCCAGCATTTT
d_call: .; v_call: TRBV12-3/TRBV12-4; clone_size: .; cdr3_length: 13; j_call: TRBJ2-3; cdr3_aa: CASCLLGADTQYF; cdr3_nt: TGTGCCAGCTGTCTACTAGGTGCAGATACGCAGTATTTT
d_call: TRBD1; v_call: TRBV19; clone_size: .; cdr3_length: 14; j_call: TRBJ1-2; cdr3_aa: CASSPGTGIYGYTF; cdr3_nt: TGTGCCAGTAGCCCTGGGACAGGGATCTATGGCTACACCTTC
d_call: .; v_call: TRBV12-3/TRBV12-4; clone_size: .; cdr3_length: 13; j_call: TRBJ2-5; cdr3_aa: CASSPTGKETQYF; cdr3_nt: TGTGCCAGCAGCCCCACAGGGAAGGAGACCCAGTACTTC
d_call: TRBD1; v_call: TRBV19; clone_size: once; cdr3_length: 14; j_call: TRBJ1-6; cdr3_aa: CASTSGTGGSPLHF; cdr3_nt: TGTGCCAGTACCTCCGGGACAGGGGGCTCACCCCTCCACTTT
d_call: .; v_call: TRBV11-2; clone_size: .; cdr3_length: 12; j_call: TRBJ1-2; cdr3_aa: CASSPSTLGGTF; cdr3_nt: TGTGCCAGCAGCCCGAGTACACTCGGGGGCACCTTC
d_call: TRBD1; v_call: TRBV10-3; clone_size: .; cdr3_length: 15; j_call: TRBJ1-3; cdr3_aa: CAITPGTGLGNTIYF; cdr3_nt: TGTGCCATCACCCCCGGGACAGGGCTTGGAAACACCATATATTTT
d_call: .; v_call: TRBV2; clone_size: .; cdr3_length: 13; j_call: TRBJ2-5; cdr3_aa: CASSEDGRGTQYF; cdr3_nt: TGTGCCAGCAGTGAAGACGGCAGGGGGACCCAGTACTTC
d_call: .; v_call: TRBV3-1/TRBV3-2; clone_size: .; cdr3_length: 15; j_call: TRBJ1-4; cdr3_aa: CASSQDDPGTGRLFF; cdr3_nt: TGTGCCAGCAGCCAAGATGACCCAGGAACAGGGCGGCTGTTTTTT
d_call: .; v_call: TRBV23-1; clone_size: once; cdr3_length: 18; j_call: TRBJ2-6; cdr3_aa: CASSQSYRVCSGANVLTF; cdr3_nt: TGCGCCAGCAGTCAATCGTACAGGGTGTGCTCTGGGGCCAACGTCCTGACTTTC
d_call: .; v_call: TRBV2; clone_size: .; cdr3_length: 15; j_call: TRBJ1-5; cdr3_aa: CASSERSNSNQPQHF; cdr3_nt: TGTGCCAGCAGTGAACGTTCTAATAGCAATCAGCCCCAGCATTTT
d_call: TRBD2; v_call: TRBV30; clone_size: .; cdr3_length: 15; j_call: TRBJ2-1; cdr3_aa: CAWSVGLAGLDEQFF; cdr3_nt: TGTGCCTGGAGTGTAGGACTAGCGGGACTTGATGAGCAGTTCTTC
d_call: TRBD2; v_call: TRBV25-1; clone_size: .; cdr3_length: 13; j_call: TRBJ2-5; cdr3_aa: CASRAGVQETQYF; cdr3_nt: TGTGCCAGCAGGGCGGGAGTTCAAGAGACCCAGTACTTC
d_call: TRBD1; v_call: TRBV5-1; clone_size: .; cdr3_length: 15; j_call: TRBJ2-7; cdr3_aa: CASSSRDRGVYEQYF; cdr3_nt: TGCGCCAGCAGCTCCCGGGACAGGGGGGTCTACGAGCAGTACTTC
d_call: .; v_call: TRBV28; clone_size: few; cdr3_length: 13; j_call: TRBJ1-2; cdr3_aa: CASRATANYGYTF; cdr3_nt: TGTGCCAGCAGGGCTACAGCTAACTATGGCTACACCTTC
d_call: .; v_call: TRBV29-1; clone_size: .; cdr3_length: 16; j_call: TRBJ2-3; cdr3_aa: CSVEVRLRTSTDTQYF; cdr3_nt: TGCAGCGTTGAAGTGAGACTAAGGACTTCCACGGATACGCAGTATTTT
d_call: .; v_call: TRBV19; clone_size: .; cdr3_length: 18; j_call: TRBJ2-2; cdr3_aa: CASSIYPILRGNTGELFF; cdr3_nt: TGTGCCAGTAGTATATATCCCATATTAAGGGGGAACACCGGGGAGCTGTTTTTT
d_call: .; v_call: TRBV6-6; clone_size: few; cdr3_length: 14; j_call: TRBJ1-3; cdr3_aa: CASSPEIRGNTIYF; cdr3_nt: TGTGCCAGCAGTCCCGAGATTCGGGGAAACACCATATATTTT
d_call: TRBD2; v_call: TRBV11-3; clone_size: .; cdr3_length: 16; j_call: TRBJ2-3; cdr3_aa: CASSRGVSGDTDTQYF; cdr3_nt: TGTGCCAGCAGCCGGGGAGTTAGCGGGGACACAGATACGCAGTATTTT
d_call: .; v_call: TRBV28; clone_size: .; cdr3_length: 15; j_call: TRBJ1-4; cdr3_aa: CASSSLQGSNEKLFF; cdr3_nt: TGTGCCAGCAGTTCTCTACAGGGATCTAATGAAAAACTGTTTTTT
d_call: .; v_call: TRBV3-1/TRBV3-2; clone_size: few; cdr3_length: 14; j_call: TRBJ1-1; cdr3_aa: CASSLGSGNTEAFF; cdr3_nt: TGTGCCAGCAGCCTTGGGAGTGGGAACACTGAAGCTTTCTTT
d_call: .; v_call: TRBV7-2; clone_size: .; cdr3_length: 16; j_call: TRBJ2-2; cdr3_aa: CASSLATTANTGELFF; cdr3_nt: TGTGCCAGCAGCTTAGCGACTACAGCGAACACCGGGGAGCTGTTTTTT
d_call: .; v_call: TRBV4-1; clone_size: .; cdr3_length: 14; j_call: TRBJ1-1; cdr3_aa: CASSPELHGTEAFF; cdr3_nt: TGCGCCAGCAGCCCTGAACTACATGGGACTGAAGCTTTCTTT
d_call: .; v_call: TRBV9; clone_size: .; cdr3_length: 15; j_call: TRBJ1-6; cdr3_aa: CASSREGLTDSPLHF; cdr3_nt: TGTGCCAGCAGCCGGGAGGGCCTGACAGATTCACCCCTCCACTTT
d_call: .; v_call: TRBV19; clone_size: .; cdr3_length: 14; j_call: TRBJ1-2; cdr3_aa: CASSTLQGSYGYTF; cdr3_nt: TGTGCCAGTAGTACTCTACAGGGAAGCTATGGCTACACCTTC
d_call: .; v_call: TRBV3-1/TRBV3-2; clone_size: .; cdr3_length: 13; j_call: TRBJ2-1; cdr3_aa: CASSRLEVGEQFF; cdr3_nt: TGTGCCAGCAGCCGCCTAGAGGTCGGGGAGCAGTTCTTC
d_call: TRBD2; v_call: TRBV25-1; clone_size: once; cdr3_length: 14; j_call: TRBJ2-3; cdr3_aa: CASSGGSWLDTQYF; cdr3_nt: TGTGCCAGCAGTGGCGGGAGTTGGTTGGATACGCAGTATTTT
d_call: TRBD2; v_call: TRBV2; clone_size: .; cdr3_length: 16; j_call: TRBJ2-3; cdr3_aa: CASSGFAGVGTDTQYF; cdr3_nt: TGTGCCAGCAGTGGTTTTGCGGGAGTGGGCACAGATACGCAGTATTTT
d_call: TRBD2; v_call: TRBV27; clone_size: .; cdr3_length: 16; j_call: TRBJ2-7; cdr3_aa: CASSFNGLAGTYEQYF; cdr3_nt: TGTGCCAGCAGTTTCAATGGACTAGCGGGAACCTACGAGCAGTACTTC
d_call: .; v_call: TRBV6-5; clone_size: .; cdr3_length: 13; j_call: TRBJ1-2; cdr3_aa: CASSYSRVHGYTF; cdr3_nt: TGTGCCAGCAGTTACTCGCGGGTGCATGGCTACACCTTC
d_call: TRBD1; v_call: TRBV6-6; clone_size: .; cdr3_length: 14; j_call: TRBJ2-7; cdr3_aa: CASSSTLTGVEQYF; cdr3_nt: TGTGCCAGCAGTTCTACCCTGACAGGGGTCGAGCAGTACTTC
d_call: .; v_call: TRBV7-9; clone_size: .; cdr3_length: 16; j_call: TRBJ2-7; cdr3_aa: CASSPPAWEPQGEQYF; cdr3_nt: TGTGCCAGCAGCCCACCGGCCTGGGAACCCCAGGGCGAGCAGTACTTC
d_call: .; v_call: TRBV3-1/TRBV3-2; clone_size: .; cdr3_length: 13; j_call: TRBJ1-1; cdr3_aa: CASSRPRGTEAFF; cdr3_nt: TGTGCCAGCAGCCGCCCTCGGGGCACTGAAGCTTTCTTT
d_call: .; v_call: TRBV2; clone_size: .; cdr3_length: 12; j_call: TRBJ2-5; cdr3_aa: CASGGLGETQYF; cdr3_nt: TGTGCCAGCGGGGGCTTGGGGGAGACCCAGTACTTC
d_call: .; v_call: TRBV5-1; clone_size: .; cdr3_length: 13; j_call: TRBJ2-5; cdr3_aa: CASSFNGQETQYF; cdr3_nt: TGCGCCAGCAGCTTTAACGGCCAAGAGACCCAGTACTTC